The entry below describes one T cell receptor beta chain. This clonotype occurred many times. Which antigen it targets is not known. No quality values exist for individual bases; no much larger clone is one base distant. This sample is drawn from a study of T-cell reconstitution after alpha-beta-depleted transplantation in children (dated by TCRdb to the mid-2010s). Background for the entire study: T-cell immune reconstitution after TCRalphabeta/CD19-depleted allogeneic hematopoietic cell transplantation in children was quantitatively tracked in the study by means of TCR repertoire profiling.

The paper as a whole reports these results and caveats: The frequencies of hyperexpanded clones fell over the following months, and after one year, T-cell counts and TCRbeta diversity were mostly attributed to newly produced T cells. Apparently early alphabetaT-cell count recovery about two months after transplant reportedly relied on only several hundred rapidly expanded clones derived from non-depleted graft cells. The high TCRbeta diversity at day 60 in some patients was ascribed to recipient T cells and intrathymic progenitors that had survived conditioning.

Per the publication, the treatment or condition label means: allogeneic hematopoietic cell transplantation with graft depleted of TCRalphabeta T cells and CD19 B cells. Transplant recipients were children who received TCRalphabeta/CD19-depleted allogeneic hematopoietic cell grafts. Libraries came from PCR. The instrument was an Illumina HiSeq 2500. To normalize quantification of the TCRbeta repertoire, the TCR libraries were built with molecular barcoding that relied on unique molecular identifiers. TCRdb ran its own pipeline on the public reads, namely fastp trimming at Q25 and MiXCR clone calling, and kept in-frame beta chains. Rows matching on CDR3 protein sequence are summarized as one entry with the most common DNA and genes. The sample records hundreds of thousands of distinct CDR3 sequences, roughly 10% of which are singletons. The top ten clonotypes cover about 2.1% of the sample. The source material was PBMCs, sampled before TCRalphabeta/CD19-depleted stem cell transplant. The sequence derives from a child under 10 years old with inherited bone marrow failure, due to receive a stem cell transplant.

The DNA sequence reads TGTGCCAGCAGCTTAGCGGGGACAGGAGCCTATGGCTACACCTTC. This yields the protein CASSLAGTGAYGYTF. This chain is built from TRBV7-2 and TRBJ1-2; TRBD1 matches 8 bases in the middle. Trimmed from V: 0 bases; trimmed from J: 4 bases; junction bases lacking a gene match: 4. Reading the germline V gene gives CDR1 SGHTA and CDR2 FQGNSA. The CDR3, from cysteine to phenylalanine, totals 15 residues. Only the CDR3 DNA stays, 45 bases, in frame from base 1.